This T cell receptor (beta chain) is from a study of blood T cells in healthy people across ages. For the second PCR, which ran for roughly 7 to 11 cycles, a sample-barcoded 5' primer and a J-beta primer mix were used. One entry per CDR3 protein results from TCRdb running MiXCR on the 5' RACE reads. The table shows around 940,000 distinct CDR3 sequences, with 51% occurring only once. With 3 bases removed from V and 6 bases from J, the gap between germline ends came to 13 bases. This CDR3 comprises 14 residues. Sequencing was carried out using blood. The clonotype was recovered from a woman between 55 and 75 years old in good health. The chain recombines TRBV12-3 or TRBV12-4 with TRBJ2-3; no clear D. The chain's CDR3 is CASSFWPGQDTQYF. The CDR3 DNA reads as TGTGCCAGCAGTTTCTGGCCTGGGCAGGATACGCAGTATTTT.